One T cell receptor beta chain is described in this entry. This clonotype showed up many times. Its antigen is not yet known. Per-base quality was not reported, and no clone a single base away is much larger than it. The study was a case-control design nested within a healthcare worker cohort in London, UK, with weekly nasopharyngeal swab PCR tests and blood sampling. Healthcare workers were enrolled in the week of the UK lockdown, from 23 to 31 March 2020, and were followed every week for up to roughly 16 weeks. This sample is drawn from a study of early T cells in non-severe SARS-CoV-2 infection (dated by TCRdb to 2020 to 2022). Regarding the complete study: Because TCR sequencing relied on bulk RNA taken from unsorted whole blood, pairing of alpha and beta chains was not possible. Points the paper makes about the study in general: VDJdb matching was skewed toward anti-spike CD8 responses and likely underestimated virus-specific expansions by missing private and CD4 specificities.

The CDR3 goes from the cysteine to the phenylalanine over 14 residues. Only the CDR3 portion is preserved as DNA: 42 bases, with reading frame beginning at the first base. Trimming takes 9 bases from V and 4 bases from J, and the germline ends sit 18 bases apart. Looking up the germline V gene (reference sequence) yields CDR1 SEHNR and CDR2 FQNEAQ. The library was prepared using 5' RACE. The sequencing machine was a NextSeq 500. Unique molecular identifiers were attached to individual cDNA molecules in the TCR library protocol so that sequencing error and PCR bias could be corrected. Both TCR alpha and beta chains were sequenced, and tight co-correlation was observed between alpha and beta sequence abundances in each sample. The source study handled its data this way. Decombinator V4 was used to annotate the V gene, J gene and CDR3 of the TCR sequences. Expanded TCRs were defined as changing significantly between any two time points under a Poisson model with p below 0.0001. TCR abundances were normalised to the total number of TCRs sequenced in each sample and reported as counts per million. MAIT TCRs were defined by TRAV1-2 paired with TRAJ12, TRAJ20 or TRAJ33, and iNKT TCRs by TRAV10 paired with TRAJ18. VDJdb, accessed 1 November 2021, was searched for CMV, EBV and SARS-CoV-2 annotated TCRs, with TCRs annotated for multiple antigens excluded. TCRdb reprocessed the public reads (quality trimming at Q25 with fastp, clone calling with MiXCR) and kept in-frame beta chains. A single entry per CDR3 protein holds the most common genes and DNA from its merged rows. TCRdb's processing, not the study's, gives the V and J calls here. Counted in this sample were approximately 57,000 distinct CDR3 sequences; around 12% of them appeared once. Around 1.4% of the sample comes from the top ten.

The TCR sequence derives from an adult who was a healthcare worker with PCR-confirmed SARS-CoV-2 infection or an uninfected control (not recorded which). The V gene is TRBV7-9 and the J gene is TRBJ2-5; the D match is possibly TRBD1 or TRBD2, with 5 bases aligned in each. Sample: whole blood. The CDR3: CASARGGRGETQYF. The DNA is as follows: TGTGCCAGTGCACGGGGCGGCCGGGGAGAGACCCAGTACTTC.